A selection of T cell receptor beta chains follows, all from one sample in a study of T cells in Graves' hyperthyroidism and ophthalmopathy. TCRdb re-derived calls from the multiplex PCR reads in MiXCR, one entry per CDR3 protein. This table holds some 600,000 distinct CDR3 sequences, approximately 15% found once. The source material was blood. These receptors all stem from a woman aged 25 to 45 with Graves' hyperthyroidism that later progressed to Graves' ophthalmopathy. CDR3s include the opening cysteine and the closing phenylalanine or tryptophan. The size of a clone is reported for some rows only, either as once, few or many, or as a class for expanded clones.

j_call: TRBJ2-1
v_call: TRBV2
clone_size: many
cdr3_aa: CASSGQGDRLFF

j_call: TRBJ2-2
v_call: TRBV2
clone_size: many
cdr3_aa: CASRPRGDRGSTGELFF

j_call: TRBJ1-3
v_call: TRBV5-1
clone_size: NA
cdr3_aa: CASSPGLTSGNTIYF

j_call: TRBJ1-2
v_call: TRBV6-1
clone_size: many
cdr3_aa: CASSSDRGHDDGYTF

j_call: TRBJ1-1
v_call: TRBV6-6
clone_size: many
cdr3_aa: CASSYGPIEAFF

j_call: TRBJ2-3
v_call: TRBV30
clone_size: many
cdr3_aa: CAWSVQTDTQYF

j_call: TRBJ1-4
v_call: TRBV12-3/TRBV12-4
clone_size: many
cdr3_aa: CASSLAATNEKLFF

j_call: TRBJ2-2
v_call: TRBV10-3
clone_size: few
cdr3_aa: CAISEPLSVQGATGELFF

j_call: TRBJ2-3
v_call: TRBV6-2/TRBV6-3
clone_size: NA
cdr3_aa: CAGGTGELLGTDTQYF

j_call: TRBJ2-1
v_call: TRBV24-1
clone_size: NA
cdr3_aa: CATSDLNSPSGSYNEQFF

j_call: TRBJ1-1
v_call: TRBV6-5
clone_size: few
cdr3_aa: CASSYPAQGNTEAFF

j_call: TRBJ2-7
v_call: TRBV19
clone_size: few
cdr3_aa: CASRGGAGSSYEQYF

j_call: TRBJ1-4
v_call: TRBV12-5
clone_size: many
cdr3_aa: CASHGRTNEKLFF

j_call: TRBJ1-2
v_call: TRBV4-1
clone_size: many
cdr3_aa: CASSQDPRGIGLNYGYTF

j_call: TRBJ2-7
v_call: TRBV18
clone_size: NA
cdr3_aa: CASSAIQGTTYEQYF

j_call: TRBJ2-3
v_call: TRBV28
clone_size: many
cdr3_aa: CASRTGAFTDTQYF

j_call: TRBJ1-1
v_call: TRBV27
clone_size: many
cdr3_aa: CASSGQGARGTEAFF

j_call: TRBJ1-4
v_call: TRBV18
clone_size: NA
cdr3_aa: CASSPPLGQKEKLFF

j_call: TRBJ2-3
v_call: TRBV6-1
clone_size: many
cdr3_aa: CASSGTSGSGADTQYF

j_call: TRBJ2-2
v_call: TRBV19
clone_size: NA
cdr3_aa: CASINRTGKGTGELFF

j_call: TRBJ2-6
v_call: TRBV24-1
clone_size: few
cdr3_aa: CATSDSDGQPGANVLTF

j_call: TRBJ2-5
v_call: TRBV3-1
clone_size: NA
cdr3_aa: CASSQGNRGGETQYF

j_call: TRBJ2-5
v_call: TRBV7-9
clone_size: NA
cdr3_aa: CASSSTNKGTQETQYF

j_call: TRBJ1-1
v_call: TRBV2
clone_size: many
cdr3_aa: CASSPDEGTEAFF

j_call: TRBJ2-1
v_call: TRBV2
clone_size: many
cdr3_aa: CASIGPVPYNEQFF

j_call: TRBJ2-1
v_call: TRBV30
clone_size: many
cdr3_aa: CAWRRSSGSGQFF

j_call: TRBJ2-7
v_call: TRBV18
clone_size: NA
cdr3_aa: CASSPGLAGLTYEQYF

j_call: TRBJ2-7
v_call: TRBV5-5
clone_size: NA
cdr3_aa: CASSLVVGFYEQYF

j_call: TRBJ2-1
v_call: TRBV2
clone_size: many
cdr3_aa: CAMVTSGSLDEQFF

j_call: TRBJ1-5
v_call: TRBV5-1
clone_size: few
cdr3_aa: CASRDREDQPQHF

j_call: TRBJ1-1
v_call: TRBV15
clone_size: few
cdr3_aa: CATSRDTTEAFF

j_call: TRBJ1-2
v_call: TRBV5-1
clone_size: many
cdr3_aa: CASSPGAQENYGYTF

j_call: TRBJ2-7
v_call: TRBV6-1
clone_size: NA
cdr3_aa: CASRGRGGSYEQYF

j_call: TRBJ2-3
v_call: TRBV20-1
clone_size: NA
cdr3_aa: CSASDSGVSTDTQYF

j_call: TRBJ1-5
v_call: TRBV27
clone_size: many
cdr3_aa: CASSFQGSNQPQHF

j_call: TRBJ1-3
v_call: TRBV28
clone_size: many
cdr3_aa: CASSLANTIYF

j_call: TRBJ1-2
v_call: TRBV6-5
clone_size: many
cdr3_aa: CASSYSRQLNYGYTF

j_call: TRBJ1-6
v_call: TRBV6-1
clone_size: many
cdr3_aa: CASSTQGGGVGSPLHF

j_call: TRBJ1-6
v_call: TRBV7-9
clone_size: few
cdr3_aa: CASSLADSRSSPLHF